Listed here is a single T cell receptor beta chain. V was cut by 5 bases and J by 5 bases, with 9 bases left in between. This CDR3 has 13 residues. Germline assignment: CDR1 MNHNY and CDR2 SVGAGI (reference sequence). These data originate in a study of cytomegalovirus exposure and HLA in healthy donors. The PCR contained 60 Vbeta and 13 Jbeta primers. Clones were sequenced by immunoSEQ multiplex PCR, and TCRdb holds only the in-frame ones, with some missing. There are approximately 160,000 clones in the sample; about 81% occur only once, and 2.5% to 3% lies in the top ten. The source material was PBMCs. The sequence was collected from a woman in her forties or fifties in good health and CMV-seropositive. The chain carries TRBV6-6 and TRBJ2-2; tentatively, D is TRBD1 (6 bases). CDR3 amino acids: CASSTGTTGELFF. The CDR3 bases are TGTGCCAGCAGTACGGGGACAACCGGGGAGCTGTTTTTT.